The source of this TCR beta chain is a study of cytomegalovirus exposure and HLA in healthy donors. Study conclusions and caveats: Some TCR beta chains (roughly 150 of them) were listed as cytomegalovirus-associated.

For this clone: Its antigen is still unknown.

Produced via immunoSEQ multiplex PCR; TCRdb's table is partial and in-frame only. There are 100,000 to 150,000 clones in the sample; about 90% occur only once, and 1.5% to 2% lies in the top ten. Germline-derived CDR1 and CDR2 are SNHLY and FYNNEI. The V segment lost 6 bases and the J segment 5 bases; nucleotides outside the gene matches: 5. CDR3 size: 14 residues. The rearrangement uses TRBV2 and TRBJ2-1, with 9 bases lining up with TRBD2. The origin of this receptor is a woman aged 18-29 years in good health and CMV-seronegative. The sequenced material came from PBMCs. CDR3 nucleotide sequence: TGTGCCAGCAGCCCGGGACTAGCCGACAATGAGCAGTTCTTC. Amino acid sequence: CASSPGLADNEQFF.